This TCR beta chain emerged from a study of glioma-infiltrating T cells after dendritic cell vaccination. This CDR3 is built from 18 residues. From germline, CDR1 is GTSNPN and CDR2 SVGIG (reference sequence). Trimming cost V 3 bases and J 7 bases, with 25 bases left between them. This sample's time point: after dendritic cell vaccination, including at tumor progression/relapse. Clones were sequenced by immunoSEQ multiplex PCR, and TCRdb holds only the in-frame ones, with some missing. The table lists around 100,000 clones, about four fifths of them singletons. The source material was blood, sampled after dendritic cell vaccination. J is TRBJ1-6 and V is TRBV30, with D possibly matching TRBD1 (5 bases). This sequence was found in a human donor with glioblastoma. As DNA, the CDR3 is TGTGCCTGGAGGGACATGGGGCATCCGGGGAGGCGGAATTCACCCCTCCACTTT. It yields the protein CAWRDMGHPGRRNSPLHF.